This T cell receptor beta chain was observed in a study of breast tumors, draining lymph nodes, adjacent tissues (dated by TCRdb to 2016 to 2017). Describing the broader study: TCR beta repertoires were compared across tumor, adjacent nontumor tissue and axillary lymph nodes obtained from breast cancer patients. In human breast cancer, the study set out to evaluate how tumor, surrounding tissue and draining lymph node repertoires relate to one another and whether T cells may move between these sites. Overall study results and their limits: A scenario in which most tumor T cells derive from the lymph node and then expand within tumor tissue was judged to be consistent with the data. The study presented the conclusion that tumor T cells originate in lymph nodes as consistent with a hypothesis, not as something directly demonstrated. T-cell repertoire diversity in tumors was found to be lower than in lymph nodes but higher than in nontumor tissue, and preferential V and J gene usage was observed. In luminal-like breast cancer, tumor and nontumor tissue repertoires resembled each other significantly more than in basal-like breast cancer.

This clonotype has ten or more counts. What this receptor recognizes is not known. It has no much larger one-base neighbor in the sample; base qualities were not kept. The CDR3, from cysteine to phenylalanine, totals 16 residues. Only the CDR3 region is kept as DNA, spanning 48 bases read in frame from base 1. Compared with germline, V lacks 6 bases and J lacks 2 bases; bases without a gene match: 6. TCRdb shows the sequencer as Illumina HiSeq 2000. Multiplex PCR amplification was used to build the TCR beta chain libraries. The amplified TCR beta chain products were analyzed by high-throughput sequencing. TCRdb handled the public reads itself, with Q25 trimming in fastp and clone calling in MiXCR, and kept productive beta chains. Entries are consolidated by CDR3 protein sequence, retaining the most common genes and DNA. This sample gives 200,000 to 250,000 distinct CDR3 sequences in total; about 30% of them show up just once. Clones ranked in the top ten supply approximately 1.5% of the sample.

The axillary draining lymph nodes of breast cancer patients were the source of the lymph node samples. The sequence links TRBV12-3 or TRBV12-4 to TRBJ2-1, and 11 junction bases match TRBD2. Sequenced input: axillary lymph node tissue. This receptor was taken from a female donor with breast cancer. Some clones in this sample may be carry-over from other donors' samples. The sequenced DNA is TGTGCCAGCAGGCCCCGACTAGCGGGACCCTACAATGAGCAGTTCTTC. Its protein is CASRPRLAGPYNEQFF.